The following is a T cell receptor beta chain sequence with its context. No antigen is known for it. The data were taken from a study of CD8 T cells in Susac syndrome. Study conclusions and caveats: In its TCR sequencing and HLA analysis, the study acknowledged that the number of individuals was relatively small.

With random hexamers, reverse transcription was performed on about 0.45 to 1 ug of RNA. TCR beta CDR3 was amplified by immunoSEQ multiplex PCR. This amplification extended across 54 Vbeta and 13 Jbeta segments. TCRdb reprocessed the immunoSEQ multiplex PCR reads with MiXCR, giving one entry per CDR3 protein. Of about 400,000 distinct CDR3 sequences detected, roughly 85% appear once; the ten largest clones hold about 0.1%. In germline, CDR1 is MNHEY, CDR2 SMNVEV (reference sequence). This CDR3 comprises 13 residues. Germline trimming cut 5 bases from V and 11 bases from J; bases unmatched to any gene: 6.

J is TRBJ1-4 and V is TRBV27, with TRBD1 matching 9 bases. Material for sequencing was CD8+ T cells from PBMCs. The receptor comes from a human donor with multiple sclerosis. CDR3 region: CASSLGTGRKLFF. The CDR3 DNA reads as TGTGCCAGCAGTCTAGGGACAGGGCGGAAACTGTTTTTT.